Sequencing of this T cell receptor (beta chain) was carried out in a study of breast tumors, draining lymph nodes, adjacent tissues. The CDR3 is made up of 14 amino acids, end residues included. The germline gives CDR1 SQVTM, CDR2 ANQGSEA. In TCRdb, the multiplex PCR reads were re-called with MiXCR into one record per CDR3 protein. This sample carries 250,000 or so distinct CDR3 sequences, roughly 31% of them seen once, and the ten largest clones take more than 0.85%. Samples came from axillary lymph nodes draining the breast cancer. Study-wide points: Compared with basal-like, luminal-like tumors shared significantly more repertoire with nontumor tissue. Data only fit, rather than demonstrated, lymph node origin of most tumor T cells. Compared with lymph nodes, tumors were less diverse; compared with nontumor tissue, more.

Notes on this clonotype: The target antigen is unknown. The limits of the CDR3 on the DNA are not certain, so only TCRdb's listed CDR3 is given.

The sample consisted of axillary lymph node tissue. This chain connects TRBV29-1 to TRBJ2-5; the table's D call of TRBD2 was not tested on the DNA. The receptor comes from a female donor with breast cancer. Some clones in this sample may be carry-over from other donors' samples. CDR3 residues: CSVASGSGRETQHF.